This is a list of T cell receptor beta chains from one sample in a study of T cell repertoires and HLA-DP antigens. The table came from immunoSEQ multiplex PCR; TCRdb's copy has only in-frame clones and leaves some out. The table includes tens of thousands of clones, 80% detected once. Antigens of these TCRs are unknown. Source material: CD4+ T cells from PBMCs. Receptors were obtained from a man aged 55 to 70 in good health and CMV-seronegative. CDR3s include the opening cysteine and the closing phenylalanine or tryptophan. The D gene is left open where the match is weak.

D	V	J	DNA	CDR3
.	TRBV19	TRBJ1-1	TGTGCCACGAACAGGGCGCCCCTGAACACTGAAGCTTTCTTT	CATNRAPLNTEAFF
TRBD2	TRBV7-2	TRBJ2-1	TGTGCCAGCAGCCCCACACTAGCGGGGGGGCTCAATGAGCAGTTCTTC	CASSPTLAGGLNEQFF
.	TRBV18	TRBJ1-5	TGTGCCAGTGGGGTCAATCAGCCCCAGCATTTT	CASGVNQPQHF
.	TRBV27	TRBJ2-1	TGTGCCAGCAAAAGGGACTACAATGAGCAGTTCTTC	CASKRDYNEQFF
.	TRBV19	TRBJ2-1	TGTGCCAGTAGTATGATTGGCGCAAGGGTGGACAATGAGCAGTTCTTC	CASSMIGARVDNEQFF
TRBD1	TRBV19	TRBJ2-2	TGTGCCAGTAGTAGCCGGACAGGGAACACCGGGGAGCTGTTTTTT	CASSSRTGNTGELFF
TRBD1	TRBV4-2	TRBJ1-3	TGTGCCAGCAGTGCCGGGACAGGGGTATGGGGAAACACCATATATTTT	CASSAGTGVWGNTIYF
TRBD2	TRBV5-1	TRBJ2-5	TGCGCCAGCAGCTTGGTCCTAGCGGGGGGTCACCAAGAGACCCAGTACTTC	CASSLVLAGGHQETQYF
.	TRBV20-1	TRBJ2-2	TGCAGTGCTAGAAAGGGTGGGGAGCTGTTTTTT	CSARKGGELFF
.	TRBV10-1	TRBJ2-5	TGCGCCAGCAGCGCCCGGGCTCAAGAGACCCAGTACTTC	CASSARAQETQYF
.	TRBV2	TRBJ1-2	TGTGCCAGCAGCTCATATGGCTACACCTTC	CASSSYGYTF